The sequence of this TCR beta chain was determined in a study of beta chain features in type 1 diabetes. Study-wide results and limits: Patients with Type 1 diabetes showed moderately but significantly shorter TCRB CDR3s in all four CD4+ subsets.

Trimming left V 0 bases short and J 3 bases short, with 18 bases between. Germline V gives CDR1 LNHNV, CDR2 YYDKDF (reference sequence). The CDR3 length is 17 residues. Expressed TCRB transcripts were sequenced after all isolated RNA was converted to cDNA. Read counts averaged around 3.6 million for samples of naive, central memory and regulatory T cells. Produced via immunoSEQ multiplex PCR; TCRdb's table is partial and in-frame only. The repertoire holds about 650,000 clones, with under 15% as singletons. This clone appeared a few times. Its specificity is not known. The sequenced sample consisted of naive CD4+ T cells from blood. V gene TRBV15 combines with J gene TRBJ2-7; D possibly corresponds to TRBD2 (6 bases). The sequence derives from a man aged 30-40 years with type 1 diabetes. Here the CDR3 reads CATSRDPPGGTIYEQYF. The CDR3 DNA reads TGTGCCACCAGCAGAGATCCCCCAGGCGGGACCATCTACGAGCAGTACTTC.